The 27 T cell receptor beta chains below come from one sample, sequenced in a study of T cell changes during pregnancy in multiple sclerosis. Produced via immunoSEQ multiplex PCR; TCRdb's table is partial and in-frame only. The sample records 35,000 to 45,000 clones, approximately 93% being singletons. Source: CD8+ T cells from peripheral blood mononuclear cells, taken in the third trimester of pregnancy. These receptors were collected from a female donor with multiple sclerosis, enrolled in a pregnancy study.

The chain is built from TRBV7-2 and TRBJ1-5; tentative D call: TRBD1 (5 bases). V was trimmed by 2 bases and J by 2 bases, leaving 13 bases between them. The CDR3 spans 16 residues. Germline V gene lookup returns CDR1 SGHTA and CDR2 FQGNSA. The CDR3 spells CASSLWVSGGNQPQHF. Here the CDR3 DNA reads TGTGCCAGCAGCTTATGGGTTTCGGGGGGCAATCAGCCCCAGCATTTT.

The chain employs TRBV7-9 and TRBJ1-5; a weak D match, TRBD1 (5 bases). CDR1 and CDR2 (germline): SEHNR, FQNEAQ (reference sequence). The CDR3 sequence is 18 residues long. V gave up 5 bases and J gave up 0 bases, with 20 bases separating them. CDR3 bases: TGTGCCAGCAGCCCCTCGGGCAGGGCCAAGTATAGCAATCAGCCCCAGCATTTT. Its translation: CASSPSGRAKYSNQPQHF.

The J gene is TRBJ1-2, the V gene TRBV5-1, with a possible D match to TRBD1 (6 bases). Trimming took 7 bases from V and 1 from J, leaving 14 bases between them. The germline CDR1 and CDR2 sequences are SGHRS and YFSETQ. There are 14 residues in the CDR3. The CDR3 region is CASSPGQVNYGYTF. The DNA for the CDR3 is TGCGCCAGCTCCCCGGGACAAGTTAACTATGGCTACACCTTC.

The gene calls are TRBV20-1 and TRBJ1-1; TRBD1 matches at 7 bases. Germline assignment: CDR1 DFQATT and CDR2 SNEGSKA (reference sequence). V lost 2 bases, J lost 6 bases, and 0 bases stayed unmatched. The CDR3 loop spans 11 amino acids. DNA of the CDR3: TGCAGTGCTAGACAGGGGGCTGAAGCTTTCTTT. It codes for CSARQGAEAFF.

The chain employs TRBV7-9 and TRBJ1-4; TRBD1 is a possible D gene (6 bases). CDR1 and CDR2 from the germline V gene are SEHNR and FQNEAQ (reference sequence). Between the trimmed V and J ends, which lost 5 bases and 0 bases, there was a span of 16 bases. The CDR3 runs to 17 residues. The CDR3 sequence is CASSPPLQGATNEKLFF. CDR3 coding DNA: TGTGCCAGCAGCCCGCCTTTACAGGGCGCAACTAATGAAAAACTGTTTTTT.

The chain employs TRBV29-1 and TRBJ2-5; tentative D call: TRBD2 (5 bases). The CDR3 totals 13 residues. V lost 4 bases, J lost 4 bases, and 13 bases lay in between. Germline values: CDR1 SQVTM, CDR2 ANQGSEA. Here the CDR3 reads CSVVKARGETQYF. For the CDR3, the DNA is TGCAGCGTTGTAAAGGCCCGGGGAGAGACCCAGTACTTC. Using reference TRBV29-1 and TRBJ2-5 for the parts outside the CDR3, the full variable domain is SAVISQKPSRDICQRGTSLTIQCQVDSQVTMMFWYRQQPGQSLTLIATANQGSEATYESGFVIDKFPISRPNLTFSTLTVSNMSPEDSSIYLCSVVKARGETQYFGPGTRLLVL.

The gene calls are TRBV11-2 and TRBJ2-1; 9 bases agree with TRBD1. The CDR3 sequence is 16 residues long. J gave up 8 bases and V 1 base, and 9 bases lay outside the gene matches. From germline, CDR1 is SGHAT and CDR2 FQNNGV. This CDR3 is CASSLVTGGVGYEQFF. In DNA form, the CDR3 reads TGTGCCAGCAGCTTAGTAACAGGGGGCGTTGGTTATGAGCAGTTCTTC.

V and J are TRBV10-3 and TRBJ2-1; 9 nucleotides line up with TRBD2. CDR1 ENHRY and CDR2 SYGVKD come from the germline V gene. V shed 10 bases and J 16 bases; nucleotides not matched to a gene: 11. CDR3 length: 11 amino acids. Here the CDR3 DNA reads TGTGCCACCTTGGCCGGGACTAGCACCTTCTTC. It codes for CATLAGTSTFF.

The rearrangement uses TRBV4-1 and TRBJ2-1; 10 bases are a match to TRBD1. The J segment lost 7 bases and the V segment lost 8 bases, leaving 8 bases of the junction unmatched. The CDR3 extends over 14 amino acids. Germline V gives CDR1 MGHRA, CDR2 YSYEKL. CDR3 residues: CASSIPGQGNEQFF. In DNA, the CDR3 is TGCGCCAGCTCCATTCCGGGACAGGGGAATGAGCAGTTCTTC.

The chain has TRBV7-6 and TRBJ2-2; tentatively, D is TRBD2 (5 bases). The germline V gene has CDR1 SGHVS and CDR2 FNYEAQ. The CDR3 extends over 17 amino acids. V lost 3 bases and J 6 bases, leaving 20 bases between the germline ends. CDR3 amino acids: CASSLHRPGTDSGELFF. The CDR3 bases are TGTGCCAGCAGCTTGCACAGACCGGGAACGGACTCCGGGGAGCTGTTTTTT.

The J gene is TRBJ2-3, the V gene TRBV27, with no clear D. V was cut by 4 bases and J by 4 bases, with 3 bases left in between. This CDR3 comprises 11 residues. Germline V gives CDR1 MNHEY, CDR2 SMNVEV (reference sequence). The CDR3 coding sequence is TGTGCCAGCAGTTCCTCAGATACGCAGTATTTT. Its protein product is CASSSSDTQYF.

The gene calls are TRBV7-6 and TRBJ2-2; 10 bases are a match to TRBD2. CDR3 size: 16 residues. The V gene's germline CDR1 is SGHVS and CDR2 FNYEAQ. Losses at the gene ends were 5 bases for V and 7 bases for J; bases not matched to a gene: 10. Here the CDR3 DNA reads TGTGCCAGCAGCCCGAGCGGGGGGGCTTTCGTCGGGGAGCTGTTTTTT. Encoded protein: CASSPSGGAFVGELFF.

The rearrangement uses TRBV27 and TRBJ1-1, with D possibly being TRBD1 (6 bases). Trimming took off 0 bases at V and 4 bases at J, with 18 bases between the two ends. This CDR3 is 17 amino acids long. CDR1 is MNHEY and CDR2 is SMNVEV in the germline V gene (reference sequence). In nucleotides, the CDR3 is TGTGCCAGCAGTTTATCTCGACTACATGACAGGCTCACTGAAGCTTTCTTT. It is translated as CASSLSRLHDRLTEAFF.

This clone appeared once. This chain joins TRBV5-1 and TRBJ2-7; 8 bases match TRBD1. CDR3 length: 15 amino acids. After removal of 2 bases from V and 2 bases from J, the junction contained 6 bases not matched to a gene. Germline loops: CDR1 SGHRS, CDR2 YFSETQ. CDR3 nucleotides: TGCGCCAGCAGCTTAGTGGACAGGGAGACCTACGAGCAGTACTTC. Translating gives CASSLVDRETYEQYF.

The V call is TRBV27, the J call TRBJ1-5, with D unclear. With 3 bases removed from V and 3 bases from J, the gap between germline ends came to 12 bases. Germline loops: CDR1 MNHEY, CDR2 SMNVEV (reference sequence). This CDR3 spans 15 amino acids. The DNA of the CDR3 is TGTGCCAGCAGTTTGGGAAGCGGGATCAATCAGCCCCAGCATTTT. It yields the protein CASSLGSGINQPQHF.

In this sample, this clone turned up once. The V and J genes are TRBV11-2 and TRBJ1-2; a weak D match, TRBD1 (5 bases). CDR3 length equals 13 residues. Trimming took off 5 bases at V and 3 bases at J, with 10 bases between the two ends. Germline V gene data show CDR1 as SGHAT and CDR2 as FQNNGV. The CDR3 reads CASSARDDYGYTF. CDR3 DNA: TGTGCCAGCAGCGCCAGGGATGACTATGGCTACACCTTC.

The rearrangement uses TRBV15 and TRBJ1-6, with 8 bases aligning to TRBD1. Germline V gene data show CDR1 as LNHNV and CDR2 as YYDKDF (reference sequence). V shed 7 bases, J shed 8 bases, and the junction held 4 bases outside the gene matches. CDR3 length: 13 residues. The CDR3: CATKDRVYSPLHF. Written as DNA, the CDR3 is TGTGCCACCAAGGACAGGGTCTATTCACCCCTCCACTTT.

V is TRBV9 and J is TRBJ1-2, with TRBD1 matching 8 bases. CDR3 length: 15 residues. Germline V gene sequence: CDR1 SGDLS, CDR2 YYNGEE. The V segment lost 4 bases and the J segment 7 bases; nucleotides outside the gene matches: 12. Here the CDR3 DNA reads TGTGCCAGCAGCAACTTCGCGGGACAGGTTCTTGGCTACACCTTC. Protein sequence: CASSNFAGQVLGYTF.

V usage is TRBV7-9 and J usage is TRBJ1-1; D is undetermined. V shed 1 base and J shed 8 bases, with 8 bases lying between them. The CDR3 loop spans 12 amino acids. Germline assignment: CDR1 SEHNR and CDR2 FQNEAQ (reference sequence). As DNA, the CDR3 is TGTGCCAGCAGCTTAGTTATACAGGAAGCTTTCTTT. Protein product: CASSLVIQEAFF.

The V gene is TRBV20-1, the J gene TRBJ2-2; D uncertain. Germline V lookup: CDR1 DFQATT, CDR2 SNEGSKA (reference sequence). CDR3 length equals 11 residues. With 4 bases removed from V and 8 bases from J, the gap between germline ends came to 8 bases. As DNA, the CDR3 is TGCAGTGCTATAGACGAGGGGGAGCTGTTTTTT. Residues: CSAIDEGELFF.

V usage is TRBV6-1 and J usage is TRBJ1-2; D is possibly TRBD1 (6 bases). CDR1 and CDR2 (germline): MNHNS, SASEGT. Deletions cut 3 bases from V and 4 bases from J, with 12 bases between. CDR3 length equals 14 residues. The CDR3 nucleotides are TGTGCCAGCAGTGATGGGGACATGGGCTATGGCTACACCTTC. Its protein product is CASSDGDMGYGYTF.

The rearrangement links TRBV9 to TRBJ1-4; D is undetermined. The V end was cut by 0 bases, the J end by 7 bases, with 7 bases between. Germline V CDR1 and CDR2: SGDLS, YYNGEE. This CDR3 spans 13 amino acids. CDR3 sequence reads: CASSVEGSEKLFF. CDR3 nucleotides: TGTGCCAGCAGCGTAGAAGGGAGTGAAAAACTGTTTTTT.

This chain uses TRBV15 with TRBJ1-5, with D perhaps matching TRBD1 (5 bases). Germline V lookup: CDR1 LNHNV, CDR2 YYDKDF (reference sequence). This CDR3 comprises 16 residues. V was clipped by 5 bases and J by 1 base, with 15 bases between them. The CDR3 sequence is CATSEGRGGSNQPQHF. The CDR3 coding sequence is TGTGCCACCAGCGAGGGTCGGGGGGGGAGCAATCAGCCCCAGCATTTT.

This chain connects TRBV7-6 to TRBJ1-1, with no clear D. CDR1 is SGHVS, CDR2 FNYEAQ, per germline. The CDR3 totals 16 residues. Trimming took off 7 bases at V and 0 bases at J, with 18 bases between the two ends. The CDR3 region has the DNA TGTGCCAGCACCTTCGGGGTGGCAGGCATGAACACTGAAGCTTTCTTT. Its translation: CASTFGVAGMNTEAFF.

V is TRBV25-1 and J is TRBJ1-1; 9 nucleotides align to TRBD1. This CDR3 has 14 amino acids. V shed 7 bases, J shed 4 bases, and the junction held 7 bases outside the gene matches. The germline V gene encodes CDR1 MGHDK and CDR2 SYGVNS. The CDR3 DNA sequence: TGTGCCAGCACACGGACAGGGGCGGTCACTGAAGCTTTCTTT. It is translated as CASTRTGAVTEAFF.

The chain links TRBV5-6 to TRBJ1-2; D remains ambiguous. Germline lookup yields CDR1 SGHDT and CDR2 YYEEEE. Trimming took 0 bases from V and 8 from J, leaving 20 bases between them. The CDR3 is 16 residues long. The CDR3 region is CASSLAAHGGLRGYTF. CDR3 nucleotide sequence: TGTGCCAGCAGCTTGGCCGCTCATGGAGGGCTCCGGGGCTACACCTTC.

The V and J genes are TRBV11-2 and TRBJ1-3; TRBD1 might be the D (6 bases). The germline gives CDR1 SGHAT, CDR2 FQNNGV. This CDR3 spans 15 amino acids. V shed 5 bases and J shed 2 bases, with 13 bases lying between them. CDR3 protein: CASSARGPAGNTIYF. The CDR3 DNA is TGTGCCAGCAGCGCCAGGGGACCGGCTGGAAACACCATATATTTT. Full variable domain (remainder filled in from reference TRBV11-2 and TRBJ1-3): EAGVAQSPRYKIIEKRQSVAFWCNPISGHATLYWYQQILGQGPKLLIQFQNNGVVDDSQLPKDRFSAERLKGVDSTLKIQPAKLEDSAVYLCASSARGPAGNTIYFGEGSWLTVV.